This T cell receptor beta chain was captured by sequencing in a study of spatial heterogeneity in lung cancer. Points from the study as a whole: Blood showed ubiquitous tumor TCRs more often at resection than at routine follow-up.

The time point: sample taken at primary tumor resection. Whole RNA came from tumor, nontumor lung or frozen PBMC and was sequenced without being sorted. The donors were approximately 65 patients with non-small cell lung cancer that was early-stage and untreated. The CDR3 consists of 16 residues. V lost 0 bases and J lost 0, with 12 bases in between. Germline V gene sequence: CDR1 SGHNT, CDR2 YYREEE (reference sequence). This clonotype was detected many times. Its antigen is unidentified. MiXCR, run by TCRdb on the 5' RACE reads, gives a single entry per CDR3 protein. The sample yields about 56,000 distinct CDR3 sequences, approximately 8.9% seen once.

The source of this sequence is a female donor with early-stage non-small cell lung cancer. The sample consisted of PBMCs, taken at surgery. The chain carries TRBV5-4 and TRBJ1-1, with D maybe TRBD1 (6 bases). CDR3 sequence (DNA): TGTGCCAGCAGCTTGGTGACAGGCGGGTTGAACACTGAAGCTTTCTTT. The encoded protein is CASSLVTGGLNTEAFF.